This is a list of T cell receptor beta chains from one sample in a study of CD8 T cells in ankylosing spondylitis. TCRdb processed the 5' RACE reads anew with MiXCR; each CDR3 protein has one entry. The sample has around 130,000 distinct CDR3 sequences, roughly a tenth seen once. The sequenced sample was blood, either unsorted or a sorted T cell fraction (not recorded which). The receptors shown here come from a male donor with ankylosing spondylitis or in good health (not recorded which). The CDR3 runs from the conserved cysteine through the conserved F or W. The D gene is left open where the match is weak. Clone size appears in some rows only: once, few, many, or a class for an expanded clone.

V,D,J,size,CDR3,DNA
TRBV20-1,NA,TRBJ2-7,many,CSARARDNPYEQYF,TGCAGTGCTAGGGCCAGGGACAACCCCTACGAGCAGTACTTC
TRBV3-1,NA,TRBJ2-3,many,CASSPRRGGTDTQYF,TGTGCCAGCAGCCCCCGTAGAGGCGGGACAGATACGCAGTATTTT
TRBV7-2,TRBD2,TRBJ2-1,many,CASSFRLAGYNEQFF,TGTGCCAGCAGCTTTCGTCTAGCGGGGTACAATGAGCAGTTCTTC
TRBV6-1,NA,TRBJ2-7,many,CASKGFAESSSYEQYF,TGTGCCAGCAAGGGCTTCGCCGAATCTTCTAGCTACGAGCAGTACTTC
TRBV7-7,NA,TRBJ2-2,few,CASSLGQHTGELFF,TGTGCCAGCAGCTTAGGACAGCACACCGGGGAGCTGTTTTTT
TRBV29-1,NA,TRBJ1-1,many,CSDGGQGGAGAFF,TGCAGCGATGGGGGGCAGGGAGGTGCCGGAGCTTTCTTT
TRBV20-1,NA,TRBJ2-5,many,CSARRQEGRTQYF,TGCAGTGCTAGGCGCCAGGAAGGGAGGACCCAGTACTTC
TRBV4-3,NA,TRBJ1-5,many,CASSQEHTQPQHF,TGCGCCAGCAGCCAAGAACATACTCAGCCCCAGCATTTT
TRBV29-1,TRBD2,TRBJ2-5,many,CSVRVRTSGRSGQETQYF,TGCAGCGTTCGGGTTCGGACTAGCGGGAGGTCGGGGCAAGAGACCCAGTACTTC
TRBV27,NA,TRBJ1-1,few,CASGPWGRDTEAFF,TGTGCCAGCGGACCTTGGGGCAGGGACACTGAAGCTTTCTTT
TRBV5-1,NA,TRBJ2-2,many,CASREQSVTGELFF,TGCGCCAGCAGGGAACAGTCGGTCACCGGGGAGCTGTTTTTT
TRBV29-1,NA,TRBJ2-5,many,CSVGGLLGVAQYF,TGCAGCGTTGGGGGCCTGTTGGGAGTGGCCCAGTACTTC
TRBV7-2,NA,TRBJ2-3,many,CASRSSTSSTDTQYF,TGTGCCAGCAGATCATCCACCTCTAGCACAGATACGCAGTATTTT
TRBV13,TRBD2,TRBJ2-1,many,CASSFYVAGGDNEQFF,TGTGCCAGCAGCTTTTATGTAGCGGGAGGGGACAATGAGCAGTTCTTC
TRBV7-8,NA,TRBJ2-3,many,CASSPPRQFSTDTQYF,TGTGCCAGCAGCCCGCCTCGACAGTTCAGCACAGATACGCAGTATTTT
TRBV11-1,TRBD1,TRBJ2-1,few,CASSLVQGEYNEQFF,TGTGCCAGCAGCTTAGTGCAGGGGGAATACAATGAGCAGTTCTTC
TRBV7-2,TRBD2,TRBJ2-5,many,CASSLEWLAGVETQYF,TGTGCCAGCAGCTTAGAGTGGCTAGCGGGAGTTGAGACCCAGTACTTC
TRBV20-1,TRBD2,TRBJ2-1,many,CSAPQLARSSYNEQFF,TGCAGTGCTCCTCAACTAGCGCGCAGCTCCTACAATGAGCAGTTCTTC
TRBV20-1,NA,TRBJ2-3,many,CSARGPTSITDTQYF,TGCAGTGCTAGAGGGCCGACTAGTATCACAGATACGCAGTATTTT
TRBV20-1,TRBD1,TRBJ1-5,many,CSAGGVSNQPQHF,TGCAGTGCAGGGGGCGTCAGCAATCAGCCCCAGCATTTT
TRBV7-3,TRBD2,TRBJ2-3,many,CASSLTSGKSTDTQYF,TGTGCCAGCAGCTTAACCAGCGGGAAGAGCACAGATACGCAGTATTTT
TRBV4-2,NA,TRBJ2-2,NA,CASSDPAGRELFF,TGTGCCAGCAGCGACCCCGCGGGGCGGGAGCTGTTTTTT
TRBV6-2/TRBV6-3,TRBD2,TRBJ2-7,few,CASQDLLSGTSSYEQYF,TGTGCCAGTCAGGACCTCCTCAGCGGGACGAGCTCCTACGAGCAGTACTTC
TRBV7-2,NA,TRBJ2-2,many,CASSRGGALNTGELFF,TGTGCCAGCAGCAGGGGGGGGGCGCTTAACACCGGGGAGCTGTTTTTT
TRBV20-1,NA,TRBJ2-1,many,CSARERRTRDYNEQFF,TGCAGTGCTAGAGAGCGCCGGACGCGGGATTACAATGAGCAGTTCTTC
TRBV3-1,NA,TRBJ2-2,NA,CASSQDPQGNTGELFF,TGTGCCAGCAGCCAAGATCCCCAGGGTAACACCGGGGAGCTGTTTTTT
TRBV20-1,NA,TRBJ1-5,few,CSARDLRAGNHQPQHF,TGCAGTGCTAGAGATCTGAGGGCAGGGAATCATCAGCCCCAGCATTTT
TRBV27,NA,TRBJ1-2,many,CASSSDPAGVGYTF,TGTGCCAGCAGTTCAGATCCTGCAGGGGTAGGCTACACCTTC
TRBV12-3/TRBV12-4,NA,TRBJ2-1,many,CASSHPYKQFF,TGTGCCAGCAGTCACCCCTACAAGCAGTTCTTC
TRBV30,NA,TRBJ2-1,few,CAWSGLQAYNEQFF,TGTGCCTGGAGCGGACTCCAAGCGTACAATGAGCAGTTCTTC
TRBV7-6,TRBD1,TRBJ1-3,few,CASSLQGTGAGNTIYF,TGTGCCAGCAGCTTACAGGGGACAGGGGCTGGAAACACCATATATTTT
TRBV7-8,TRBD2,TRBJ2-2,many,CASSLARGLAGNTGELFF,TGTGCCAGCAGCTTAGCGAGGGGACTAGCGGGTAACACCGGGGAGCTGTTTTTT
TRBV29-1,NA,TRBJ2-3,many,CSVSGRVAADTQYF,TGCAGCGTTAGTGGCAGGGTCGCGGCAGATACGCAGTATTTT
TRBV9,TRBD1,TRBJ2-2,few,CASSTQGGNTGELFF,TGTGCCAGCAGCACACAGGGGGGAAACACCGGGGAGCTGTTTTTT
TRBV12-3/TRBV12-4,NA,TRBJ2-3,few,CASTSGRVVNTQYF,TGTGCCAGCACCTCCGGGCGGGTCGTAAATACGCAGTATTTT
TRBV15,NA,TRBJ2-2,NA,CATSTYRDTGELFF,TGTGCCACCAGCACCTACAGGGACACCGGGGAGCTGTTTTTT
TRBV5-1,NA,TRBJ2-3,many,CASSFRGEGTDTQYF,TGCGCCAGCAGCTTTCGAGGGGAGGGCACAGATACGCAGTATTTT
TRBV29-1,TRBD2,TRBJ2-2,NA,CSVRTSGSPGELFF,TGCAGCGTTCGGACTAGCGGGAGTCCCGGGGAGCTGTTTTTT
TRBV7-2,TRBD2,TRBJ2-2,few,CASSWGGGGELFF,TGTGCCAGCAGCTGGGGCGGGGGCGGGGAGCTGTTTTTT
TRBV15,NA,TRBJ1-1,many,CATSRHGMNTEAFF,TGTGCCACCAGCAGGCACGGGATGAACACTGAAGCTTTCTTT
TRBV5-5,NA,TRBJ1-3,many,CASSLPSDGNTIYF,TGTGCCAGCAGCTTACCATCGGACGGAAACACCATATATTTT
TRBV28,NA,TRBJ2-1,few,CASRLNRDYNEQFF,TGTGCCAGCAGATTAAACCGGGACTACAATGAGCAGTTCTTC
TRBV7-2,TRBD1,TRBJ2-5,many,CASSLPLKQGRYF,TGTGCCAGCAGCCTCCCGCTAAAACAGGGGAGGTACTTC
TRBV6-1,NA,TRBJ2-6,many,CASIQQGTGANVLTF,TGTGCCAGCATTCAACAGGGTACTGGGGCCAACGTCCTGACTTTC
TRBV12-3/TRBV12-4,NA,TRBJ2-1,few,CASSLPTSGAYYNEQFF,TGTGCCAGCAGTTTACCTACCTCAGGGGCCTACTACAATGAGCAGTTCTTC
TRBV6-1,NA,TRBJ2-7,many,CASSENDLVHVQYF,TGTGCCAGCAGTGAGAACGACCTTGTTCACGTGCAGTACTTC
TRBV12-3/TRBV12-4,NA,TRBJ2-1,many,CASSPSGPVEGYEQFF,TGTGCCAGCAGTCCCTCCGGGCCCGTCGAGGGCTATGAGCAGTTCTTC